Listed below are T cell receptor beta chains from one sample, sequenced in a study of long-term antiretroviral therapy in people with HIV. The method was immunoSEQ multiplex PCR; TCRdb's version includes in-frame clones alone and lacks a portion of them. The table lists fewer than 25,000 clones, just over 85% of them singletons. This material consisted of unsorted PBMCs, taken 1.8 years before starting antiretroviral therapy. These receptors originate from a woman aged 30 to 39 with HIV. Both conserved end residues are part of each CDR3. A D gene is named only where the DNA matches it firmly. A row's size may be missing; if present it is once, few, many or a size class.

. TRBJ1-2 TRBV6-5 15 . CASSYSTRGAYGYTF TGTGCCAGCAGTTACTCGACCAGGGGCGCCTATGGCTACACCTTC
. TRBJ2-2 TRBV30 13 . CAWSPGPSGELFF TGTGCCTGGAGTCCGGGACCCTCGGGGGAGCTGTTTTTT
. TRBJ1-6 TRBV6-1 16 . CASSDVDRGSSSPLHF TGTGCCAGCAGTGACGTGGACAGAGGCTCTTCTTCACCCCTCCACTTT
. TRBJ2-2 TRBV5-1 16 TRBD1 CASSLLGQGNTGELFF TGCGCCAGCAGCCTATTGGGACAGGGGAACACCGGGGAGCTGTTTTTT
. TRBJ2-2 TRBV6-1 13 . CASSEAYSGELFF TGTGCCAGCAGTGAAGCTTATTCCGGGGAGCTGTTTTTT
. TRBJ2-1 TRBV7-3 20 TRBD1 CASSLTFAGPGQGSFGEQFF TGTGCCAGCAGCTTAACGTTCGCGGGCCCGGGACAGGGATCCTTCGGTGAGCAGTTCTTC
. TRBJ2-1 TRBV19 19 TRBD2 CASSIVLAGPIYSYNEQFF TGTGCCAGTAGTATCGTACTAGCGGGCCCCATTTACTCCTACAATGAGCAGTTCTTC
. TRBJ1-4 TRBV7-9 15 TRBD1 CASSLGDRVDEKLFF TGTGCCAGCAGCTTAGGGGACAGGGTGGATGAAAAACTGTTTTTT
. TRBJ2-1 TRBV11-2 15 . CASSQTHGAGNEQFF TGTGCCAGCAGCCAAACCCACGGGGCCGGGAATGAGCAGTTCTTC
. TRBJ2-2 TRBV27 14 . CASSLLRNTGELFF TGTGCCAGCAGTTTATTGCGGAACACCGGGGAGCTGTTTTTT
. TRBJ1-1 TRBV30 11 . CAWSAAGEAFF TGTGCCTGGAGTGCCGCTGGGGAAGCTTTCTTT
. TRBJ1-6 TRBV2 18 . CASSETGVGGSYNSPLHF TGTGCCAGCAGTGAGACTGGGGTAGGTGGGTCCTATAATTCACCCCTCCACTTT
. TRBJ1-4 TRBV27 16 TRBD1 CASSSYSTGGNEKLFF TGTGCCAGCAGTTCGTATTCGACAGGGGGTAATGAAAAACTGTTTTTT
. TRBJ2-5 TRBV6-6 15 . CASREPTGWQETQYF TGTGCCAGCAGGGAACCGACGGGGTGGCAAGAGACCCAGTACTTC
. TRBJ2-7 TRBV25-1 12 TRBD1 CASSGDSHEQYF TGTGCCAGCAGTGGGGACAGTCACGAGCAGTACTTC
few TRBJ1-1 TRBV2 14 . CASSVQGLNTEAFF TGTGCCAGCTCGGTGCAGGGTCTTAACACTGAAGCTTTCTTT
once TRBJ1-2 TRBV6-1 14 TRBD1 CASSSRDRSYGYTF TGTGCCAGCAGTAGCAGGGACAGGTCCTATGGCTACACCTTC
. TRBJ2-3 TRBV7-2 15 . CASSLRRLAGDTQYF TGTGCCAGCAGCCTAAGGAGGCTAGCAGGAGATACGCAGTATTTT
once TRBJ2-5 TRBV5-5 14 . CASSPWTEQETQYF TGTGCCAGCAGCCCCTGGACTGAACAAGAGACCCAGTACTTC
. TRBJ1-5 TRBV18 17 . CASSPTGGQGFNQPQHF TGTGCCAGCTCACCAACAGGAGGTCAGGGTTTCAATCAGCCCCAGCATTTT
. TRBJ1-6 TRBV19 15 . CASKTRGGPNSPLHF TGTGCCAGTAAAACCAGGGGAGGACCTAATTCACCCCTCCACTTT
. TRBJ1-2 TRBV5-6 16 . CASSFWAGARDYGYTF TGTGCCAGCAGCTTTTGGGCAGGGGCGCGGGACTATGGCTACACCTTC
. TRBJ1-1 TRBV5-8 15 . CASRHRDGGNTEAFF TGTGCCAGCAGACACCGGGACGGAGGTAACACTGAAGCTTTCTTT
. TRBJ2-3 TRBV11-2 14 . CASTPVGQGDTQYF TGTGCCAGCACCCCTGTTGGGCAGGGAGATACGCAGTATTTT
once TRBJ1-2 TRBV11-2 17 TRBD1 CASSLEIQIGTGVGYTF TGTGCCAGCAGCTTAGAAATTCAGATCGGGACAGGGGTTGGCTACACCTTC
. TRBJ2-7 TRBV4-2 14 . CASSQERGLYEQYF TGTGCCAGCAGCCAAGAAAGGGGGTTATACGAGCAGTACTTC
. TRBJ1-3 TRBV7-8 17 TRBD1 CASSLGGGQGSGNTIYF TGTGCCAGCAGCTTAGGAGGGGGACAGGGATCTGGAAACACCATATATTTT
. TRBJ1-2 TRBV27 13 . CASSFAGNNGYTF TGTGCCAGCAGTTTTGCAGGGAATAATGGCTACACCTTC
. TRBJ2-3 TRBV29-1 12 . CSTPRGTDTQYF TGCAGCACCCCCCGGGGCACAGATACGCAGTATTTT
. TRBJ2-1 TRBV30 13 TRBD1 CAWGWQGDNEQFF TGTGCCTGGGGCTGGCAGGGGGATAATGAGCAGTTCTTC
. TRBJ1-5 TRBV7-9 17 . CASSLGWDGDYNQPQHF TGTGCCAGCAGCTTAGGTTGGGATGGCGACTACAATCAGCCCCAGCATTTT
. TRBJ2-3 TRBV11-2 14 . CASSLPRRTDTQYF TGTGCCAGCAGCTTGCCCCGCAGAACAGATACGCAGTATTTT
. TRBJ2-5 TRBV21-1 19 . CASSTRQVWGAAQRETQYF TGTGCCAGCAGCACACGACAGGTCTGGGGGGCGGCACAGCGAGAGACCCAGTACTTC
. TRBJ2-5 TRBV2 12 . CASRTTSETQYF TGTGCCAGCAGGACGACGTCGGAGACCCAGTACTTC
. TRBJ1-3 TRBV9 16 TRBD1 CASSVGPGQEGNTIYF TGTGCCAGCAGCGTAGGTCCGGGACAGGAAGGAAACACCATATATTTT
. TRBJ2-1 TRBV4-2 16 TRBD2 CASSKKTAGGTNEQFF TGTGCCAGCAGCAAAAAGACAGCGGGGGGGACAAATGAGCAGTTCTTC
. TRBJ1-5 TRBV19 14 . CASSYLGLGQPQHF TGTGCCAGTAGTTATCTGGGGCTTGGTCAGCCCCAGCATTTT
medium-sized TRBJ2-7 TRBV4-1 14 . CASSQDMSSYEQYF TGCGCCAGCAGCCAAGATATGTCAAGTTACGAGCAGTACTTC
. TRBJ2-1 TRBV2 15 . CASDDRDLLYNEQFF TGTGCCAGCGATGACCGGGACCTCCTCTACAATGAGCAGTTCTTC